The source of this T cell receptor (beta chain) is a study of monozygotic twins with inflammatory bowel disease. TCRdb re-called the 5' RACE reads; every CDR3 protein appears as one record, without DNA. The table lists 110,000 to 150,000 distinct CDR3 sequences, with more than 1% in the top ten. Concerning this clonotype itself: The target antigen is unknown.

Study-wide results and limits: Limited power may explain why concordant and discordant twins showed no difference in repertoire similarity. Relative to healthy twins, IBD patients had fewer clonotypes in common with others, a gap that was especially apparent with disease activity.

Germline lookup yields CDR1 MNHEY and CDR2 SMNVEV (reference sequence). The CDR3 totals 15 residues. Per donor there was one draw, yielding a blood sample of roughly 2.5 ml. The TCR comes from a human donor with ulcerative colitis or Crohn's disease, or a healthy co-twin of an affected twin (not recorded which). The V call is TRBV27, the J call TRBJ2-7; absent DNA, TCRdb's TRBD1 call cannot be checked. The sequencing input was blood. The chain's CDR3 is CASSLAGSPSYEQYF.